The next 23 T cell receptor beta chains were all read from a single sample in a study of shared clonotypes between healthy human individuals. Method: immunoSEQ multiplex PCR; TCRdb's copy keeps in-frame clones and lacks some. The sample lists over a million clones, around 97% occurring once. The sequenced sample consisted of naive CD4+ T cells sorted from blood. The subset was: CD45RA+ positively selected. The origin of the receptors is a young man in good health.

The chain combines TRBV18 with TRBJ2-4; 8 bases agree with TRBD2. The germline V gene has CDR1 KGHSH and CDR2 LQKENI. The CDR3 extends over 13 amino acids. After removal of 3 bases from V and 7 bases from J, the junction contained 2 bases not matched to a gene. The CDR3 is CASSPGGVNIQYF. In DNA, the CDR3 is TGTGCCAGCTCACCCGGGGGGGTGAACATTCAGTACTTC.

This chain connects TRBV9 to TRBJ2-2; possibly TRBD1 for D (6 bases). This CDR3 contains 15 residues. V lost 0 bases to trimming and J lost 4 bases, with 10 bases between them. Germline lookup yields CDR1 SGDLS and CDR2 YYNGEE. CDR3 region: CASSVVTGSTGELFF. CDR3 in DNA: TGTGCCAGCAGCGTAGTTACAGGGAGCACCGGGGAGCTGTTTTTT. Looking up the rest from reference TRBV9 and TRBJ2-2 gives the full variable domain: DSGVTQTPKHLITATGQRVTLRCSPRSGDLSVYWYQQSLDQGLQFLIQYYNGEERAKGNILERFSAQQFPDLHSELNLSSLELGDSALYFCASSVVTGSTGELFFGEGSRLTVL.

The CDR3 DNA is TGTGCCAGCAGTTTACGCCAAACCACAGATACGCAGTATTTT. It specifies CASSLRQTTDTQYF. The chain is built from TRBV28 and TRBJ2-3; D gene ambiguous. Germline V CDR1 and CDR2: MDHEN, SYDVKM. The CDR3 totals 14 residues. V was trimmed by 2 bases and J by 2 bases, leaving 8 bases between them.

The CDR3 region is CASSLVILASTDTQYF. CDR3 DNA sequence: TGTGCCAGCAGCTTAGTCATTCTGGCTAGCACAGATACGCAGTATTTT. The chain employs TRBV7-9 and TRBJ2-3, with D uncertain. Germline V gives CDR1 SEHNR, CDR2 FQNEAQ (reference sequence). Trimming stripped 1 base from V and 0 bases from J, with 11 bases between. The CDR3 is 16 residues long. Full variable domain (rest looked up from reference TRBV7-9 and TRBJ2-3): DTGVSQNPRHKITKRGQNVTFRCDPISEHNRLYWYRQTLGQGPEFLTYFQNEAQLEKSRLLSDRFSAERPKGSFSTLEIQRTEQGDSAMYLCASSLVILASTDTQYFGPGTRLTVL.

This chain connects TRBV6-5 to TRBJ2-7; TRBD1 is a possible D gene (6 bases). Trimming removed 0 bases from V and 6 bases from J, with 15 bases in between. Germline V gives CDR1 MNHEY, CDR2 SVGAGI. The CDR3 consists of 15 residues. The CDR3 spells CASSYSVSGVREQYF. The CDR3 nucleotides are TGTGCCAGCAGTTACTCGGTCTCAGGGGTTCGCGAGCAGTACTTC.

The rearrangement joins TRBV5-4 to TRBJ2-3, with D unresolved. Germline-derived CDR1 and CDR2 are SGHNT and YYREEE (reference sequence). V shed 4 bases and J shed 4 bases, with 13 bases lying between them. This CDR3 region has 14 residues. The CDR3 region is CASSSPLGSDTQYF. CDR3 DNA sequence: TGTGCCAGCAGCAGCCCTCTAGGATCAGATACGCAGTATTTT.

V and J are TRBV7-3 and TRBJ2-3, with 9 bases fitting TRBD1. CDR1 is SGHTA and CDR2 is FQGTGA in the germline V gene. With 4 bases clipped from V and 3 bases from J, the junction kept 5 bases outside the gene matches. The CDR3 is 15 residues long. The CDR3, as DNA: TGTGCCAGCAGCTCTGGGACAGGGAGGACAGATACGCAGTATTTT. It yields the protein CASSSGTGRTDTQYF. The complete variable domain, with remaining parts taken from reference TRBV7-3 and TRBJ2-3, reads GAGVSQTPSNKVTEKGKYVELRCDPISGHTALYWYRQSLGQGPEFLIYFQGTGAADDSGLPNDRFFAVRPEGSVSTLKIQRTERGDSAVYLCASSSGTGRTDTQYFGPGTRLTVL.

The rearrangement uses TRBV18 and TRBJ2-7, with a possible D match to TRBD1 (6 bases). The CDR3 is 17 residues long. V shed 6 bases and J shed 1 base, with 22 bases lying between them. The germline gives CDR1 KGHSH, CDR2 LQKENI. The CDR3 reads CASSRVPGQQDSYEQYF. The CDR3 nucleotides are TGTGCCAGCTCGCGAGTCCCGGGACAACAAGATTCCTACGAGCAGTACTTC.

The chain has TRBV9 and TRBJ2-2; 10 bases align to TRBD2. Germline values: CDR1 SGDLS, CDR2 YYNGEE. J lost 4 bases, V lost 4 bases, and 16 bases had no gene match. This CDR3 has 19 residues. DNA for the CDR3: TGTGCCAGCAGCCATCCTCTCGGAGTAGCGGGAGGTTCCACCGGGGAGCTGTTTTTT. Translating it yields CASSHPLGVAGGSTGELFF.

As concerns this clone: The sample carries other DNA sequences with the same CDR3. For the CDR3, the DNA is TGTGCCAGCAGCTTAGGAGGGCGGAACACTGAAGCTTTCTTT. It codes for CASSLGGRNTEAFF. This chain connects TRBV7-9 to TRBJ1-1; D not resolved. Trimming cost V 1 base and J 1 base, with 7 bases left between them. The length of the CDR3 is 14 residues. The germline CDR1 and CDR2 sequences are SEHNR and FQNEAQ (reference sequence).

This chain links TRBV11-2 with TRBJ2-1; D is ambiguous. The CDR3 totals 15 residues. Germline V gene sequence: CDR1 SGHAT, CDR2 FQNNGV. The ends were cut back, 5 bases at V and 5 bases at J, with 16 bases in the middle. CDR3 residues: CASSKSARVNNEQFF. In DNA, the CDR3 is TGTGCCAGCAGCAAAAGTGCCCGGGTAAACAATGAGCAGTTCTTC.

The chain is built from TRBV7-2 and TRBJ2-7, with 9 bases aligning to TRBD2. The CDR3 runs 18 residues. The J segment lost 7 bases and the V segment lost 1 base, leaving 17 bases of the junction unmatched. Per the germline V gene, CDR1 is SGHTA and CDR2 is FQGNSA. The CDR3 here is CASSLEAGGRGNLGEQYF. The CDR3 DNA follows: TGTGCCAGCAGCTTAGAGGCTGGCGGGAGGGGCAACCTGGGGGAGCAGTACTTC.

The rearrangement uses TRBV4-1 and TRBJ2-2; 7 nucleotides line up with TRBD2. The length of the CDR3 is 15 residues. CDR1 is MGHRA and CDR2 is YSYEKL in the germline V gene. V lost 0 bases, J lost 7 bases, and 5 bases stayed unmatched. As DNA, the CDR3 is TGCGCCAGCAGCCAAGAGGGACGCGGGAGCGGGGAGCTGTTTTTT. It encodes CASSQEGRGSGELFF.

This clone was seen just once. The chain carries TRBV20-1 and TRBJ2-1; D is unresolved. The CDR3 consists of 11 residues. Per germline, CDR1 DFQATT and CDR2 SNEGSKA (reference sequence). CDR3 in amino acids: CSPLDNNEQFF. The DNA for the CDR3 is TGCAGCCCATTAGATAACAATGAGCAGTTCTTC.

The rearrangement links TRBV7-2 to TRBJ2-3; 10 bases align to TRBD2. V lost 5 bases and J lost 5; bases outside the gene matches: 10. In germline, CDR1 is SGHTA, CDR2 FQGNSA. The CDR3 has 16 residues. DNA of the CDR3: TGTGCCAGCAGCCCCCGGACTAGCGGAATGGGAGATACGCAGTATTTT. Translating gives CASSPRTSGMGDTQYF. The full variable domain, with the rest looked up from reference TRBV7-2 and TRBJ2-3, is GAGVSQSPSNKVTEKGKDVELRCDPISGHTALYWYRQSLGQGLEFLIYFQGNSAPDKSGLPSDRFSAERTGGSVSTLTIQRTQQEDSAVYLCASSPRTSGMGDTQYFGPGTRLTVL.

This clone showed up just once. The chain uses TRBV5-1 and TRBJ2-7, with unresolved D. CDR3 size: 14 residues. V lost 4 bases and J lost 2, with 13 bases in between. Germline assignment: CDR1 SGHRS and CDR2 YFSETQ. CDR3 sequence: CASSNGPTTYEQYF. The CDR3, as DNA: TGCGCCAGCAGCAATGGACCTACTACCTACGAGCAGTACTTC.

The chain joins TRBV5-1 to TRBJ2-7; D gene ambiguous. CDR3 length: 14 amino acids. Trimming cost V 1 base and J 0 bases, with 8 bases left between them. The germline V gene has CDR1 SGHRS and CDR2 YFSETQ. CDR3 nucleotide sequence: TGCGCCAGCAGCTTGATCGACGGCTCCTACGAGCAGTACTTC. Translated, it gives CASSLIDGSYEQYF.

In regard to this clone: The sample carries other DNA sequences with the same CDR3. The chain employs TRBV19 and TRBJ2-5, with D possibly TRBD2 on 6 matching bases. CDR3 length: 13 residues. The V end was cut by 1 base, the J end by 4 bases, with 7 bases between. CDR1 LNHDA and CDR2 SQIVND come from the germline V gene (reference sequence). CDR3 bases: TGTGCCAGTAGTATAGTCGGGAGAGAGACCCAGTACTTC. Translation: CASSIVGRETQYF. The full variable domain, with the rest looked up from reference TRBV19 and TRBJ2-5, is DGGITQSPKYLFRKEGQNVTLSCEQNLNHDAMYWYRQDPGQGLRLIYYSQIVNDFQKGDIAEGYSVSREKKESFPLTVTSAQKNPTAFYLCASSIVGRETQYFGPGTRLLVL.

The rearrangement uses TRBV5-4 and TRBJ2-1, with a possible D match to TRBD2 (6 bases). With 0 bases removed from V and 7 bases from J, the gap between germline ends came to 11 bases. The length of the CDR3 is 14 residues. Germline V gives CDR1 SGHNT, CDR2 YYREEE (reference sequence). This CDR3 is CASSLGRGENEQFF. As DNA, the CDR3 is TGTGCCAGCAGCTTGGGGAGGGGCGAAAATGAGCAGTTCTTC.

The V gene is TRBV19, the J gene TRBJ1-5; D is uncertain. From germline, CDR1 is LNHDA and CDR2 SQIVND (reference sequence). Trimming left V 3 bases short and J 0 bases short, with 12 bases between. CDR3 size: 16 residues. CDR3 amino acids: CASSIPRRPSNQPQHF. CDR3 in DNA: TGTGCCAGTAGTATCCCCAGACGACCTAGCAATCAGCCCCAGCATTTT.

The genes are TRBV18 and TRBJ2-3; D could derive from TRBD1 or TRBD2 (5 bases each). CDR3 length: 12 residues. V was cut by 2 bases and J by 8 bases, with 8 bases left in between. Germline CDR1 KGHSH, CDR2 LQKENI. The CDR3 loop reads CASSPEGLTQYF. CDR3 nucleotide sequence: TGTGCCAGCTCACCAGAGGGGCTTACGCAGTATTTT.

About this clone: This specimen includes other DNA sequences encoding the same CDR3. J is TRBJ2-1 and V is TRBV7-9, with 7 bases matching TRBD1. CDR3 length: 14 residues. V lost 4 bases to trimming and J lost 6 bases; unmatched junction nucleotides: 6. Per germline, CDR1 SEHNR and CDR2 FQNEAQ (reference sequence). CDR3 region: CASSSGQYLNEQFF. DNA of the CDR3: TGTGCCAGCAGCTCGGGACAGTACCTCAATGAGCAGTTCTTC.

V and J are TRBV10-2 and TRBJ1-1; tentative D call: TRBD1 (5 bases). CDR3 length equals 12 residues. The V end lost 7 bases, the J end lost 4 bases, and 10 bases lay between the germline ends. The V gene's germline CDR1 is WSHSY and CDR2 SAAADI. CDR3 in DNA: TGCGCCAGCATAGACGGGGGCACTGAAGCTTTCTTT. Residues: CASIDGGTEAFF.